A selection of T cell receptor beta chains follows, all from one sample in a study of T cell repertoires in cytomegalovirus infection. Each CDR3 protein gets one entry after TCRdb re-called the reads with MiXCR. The table has fewer than 550,000 distinct CDR3 sequences, 10% to 12% seen once. What was sequenced was PBMCs. Every receptor here comes from a human donor in good health (CMV status not recorded). Some clones in this sample may be carry-over from other donors' samples. The CDR3 runs from the conserved cysteine through the conserved F or W. The D gene is left open where the match is weak. For some rows the clone size is stated as once, few or many, or as a class when expanded; others skip it.

j_call: TRBJ2-5
cdr3_length: 19
v_call: TRBV29-1
clone_size: .
d_call: TRBD2
cdr3_nt: TGCAGCGTTGAAGTTCTAGCGGGAGGGGCATTGGGGCCTCAAGAGACCCAGTACTTC
cdr3_aa: CSVEVLAGGALGPQETQYF

j_call: TRBJ2-5
cdr3_length: 13
v_call: TRBV5-1
clone_size: .
d_call: TRBD1
cdr3_nt: TGCGCCAGCTACCGGGACAGCTCGGAGACCCAGTACTTC
cdr3_aa: CASYRDSSETQYF

j_call: TRBJ2-1
cdr3_length: 16
v_call: TRBV3-1
clone_size: .
d_call: TRBD2
cdr3_nt: TGTGCCAGCAGCCACTCGGGACTAGCGGTATACAATGAGCAGTTCTTC
cdr3_aa: CASSHSGLAVYNEQFF

j_call: TRBJ1-2
cdr3_length: 14
v_call: TRBV7-6
clone_size: .
d_call: .
cdr3_nt: TGTGCCAGCAGCCTCGATAGTAGGAACTATGGCTACACCTTC
cdr3_aa: CASSLDSRNYGYTF

j_call: TRBJ2-7
cdr3_length: 14
v_call: TRBV12-3/TRBV12-4
clone_size: many
d_call: .
cdr3_nt: TGTGCCAGCAGTTTCGGGATCGGATCCTACGAGCAGTACTTC
cdr3_aa: CASSFGIGSYEQYF

j_call: TRBJ1-2
cdr3_length: 12
v_call: TRBV29-1
clone_size: .
d_call: .
cdr3_nt: TGCAGCGTTACGGAGCAATTCTATGGCTACACCTTC
cdr3_aa: CSVTEQFYGYTF

j_call: TRBJ1-1
cdr3_length: 13
v_call: TRBV11-2
clone_size: many
d_call: .
cdr3_nt: TGTGCCAGCAGCTTTTGGCAGGGCCATGAAGCTTTCTTT
cdr3_aa: CASSFWQGHEAFF

j_call: TRBJ1-5
cdr3_length: 14
v_call: TRBV18
clone_size: many
d_call: .
cdr3_nt: TGTGCCAGCAGTCCCCAAGGTAGCAATCAGCCCCAGCATTTT
cdr3_aa: CASSPQGSNQPQHF

j_call: TRBJ1-3
cdr3_length: 16
v_call: TRBV14
clone_size: few
d_call: .
cdr3_nt: TGTGCCAGCAGCCCGATTAGAGGGCCCTCTGGAAACACCATATATTTT
cdr3_aa: CASSPIRGPSGNTIYF

j_call: TRBJ2-1
cdr3_length: 13
v_call: TRBV5-6
clone_size: .
d_call: .
cdr3_nt: TGTGCCAGCAGCTTTGAAGCCGACAATGAGCAGTTCTTC
cdr3_aa: CASSFEADNEQFF

j_call: TRBJ1-2
cdr3_length: 14
v_call: TRBV11-2
clone_size: many
d_call: TRBD1
cdr3_nt: TGTGCCAGCAGCCGAGATGGACAGGGCCCTGGCTACACCTTC
cdr3_aa: CASSRDGQGPGYTF

j_call: TRBJ2-5
cdr3_length: 13
v_call: TRBV28
clone_size: many
d_call: .
cdr3_nt: TGTGCCAGCAGTTTGACACCCCCAGAGACCCAGTACTTC
cdr3_aa: CASSLTPPETQYF

j_call: TRBJ2-1
cdr3_length: 16
v_call: TRBV20-1
clone_size: .
d_call: .
cdr3_nt: TGCAGTGCTAGAGAGGAGTGGGGGGTAGAGGCGAATGAGCAGTTCTTC
cdr3_aa: CSAREEWGVEANEQFF

j_call: TRBJ1-2
cdr3_length: 15
v_call: TRBV3-1
clone_size: .
d_call: .
cdr3_nt: TGTGCCAGCAGCCAAGGGGGGGGGCGCCTGGTCGGCTACACCTTC
cdr3_aa: CASSQGGGRLVGYTF

j_call: TRBJ1-1
cdr3_length: 14
v_call: TRBV7-2
clone_size: many
d_call: TRBD1
cdr3_nt: TGTGCCAGCAGCCCGGACAGGGCCCGCACTGAAGCTTTCTTT
cdr3_aa: CASSPDRARTEAFF

j_call: TRBJ1-6
cdr3_length: 14
v_call: TRBV10-3
clone_size: many
d_call: TRBD1
cdr3_nt: TGTGCCATCAGGACTGGACAGGGGCCCTCACCCCTCCACTTT
cdr3_aa: CAIRTGQGPSPLHF

j_call: TRBJ2-2
cdr3_length: 14
v_call: TRBV20-1
clone_size: .
d_call: .
cdr3_nt: TGCAGTGCCCTGGACTACGCGAACACCGGGGAGCTGTTTTTT
cdr3_aa: CSALDYANTGELFF

j_call: TRBJ1-1
cdr3_length: 14
v_call: TRBV6-5
clone_size: many
d_call: .
cdr3_nt: TGTGCCAGCAGTTACGGACGGCCGAACACTGAAGCTTTCTTT
cdr3_aa: CASSYGRPNTEAFF

j_call: TRBJ1-1
cdr3_length: 14
v_call: TRBV6-5
clone_size: .
d_call: .
cdr3_nt: TGTGCCAGCAGTTACCGGCAGATGAACACTGAAGCTTTCTTT
cdr3_aa: CASSYRQMNTEAFF

j_call: TRBJ2-3
cdr3_length: 16
v_call: TRBV7-2
clone_size: many
d_call: .
cdr3_nt: TGTGCCAGCAGCTTAGGCTACTCCCGGGTCACAGATACGCAGTATTTT
cdr3_aa: CASSLGYSRVTDTQYF